This T cell receptor beta chain was recovered during a study of cytomegalovirus exposure and HLA in healthy donors. The CDR3 has 11 amino acids. V lost 5 bases and J lost 9; bases outside the gene matches: 7. Germline V gene sequence: CDR1 DFQATT, CDR2 SNEGSKA (reference sequence). The study ran its PCR with 60 Vbeta and 13 Jbeta primers. Clones were sequenced by immunoSEQ multiplex PCR, and TCRdb holds only the in-frame ones, with some missing. The sample yields tens of thousands of clones, roughly 78% seen once. Input material: PBMCs. The sequence was obtained from a man aged 40-49 years in good health and CMV-seronegative. The chain recombines TRBV20-1 with TRBJ2-7, with TRBD2 identical over 7 bases. Here the CDR3 DNA reads TGCAGTGCTTCGACTAGCTATTGGCAGTACTTC. This sequence encodes CSASTSYWQYF.